At least ten counts were recorded for the clone carrying this T cell receptor beta chain. Its antigen is still unknown. This entry belongs to a study of early T cells in non-severe SARS-CoV-2 infection. Whole-study findings and limits: Anti-spike CD8 specificities were favored by VDJdb matching, whose results missed private and CD4 specificities.

From the 5' RACE reads, TCRdb called clonotypes with MiXCR, one entry per CDR3 protein. The profile shows about 25,000 distinct CDR3 sequences, 5.5% of them singletons. Trimming cost V 5 bases and J 8 bases, with 16 bases left between them. Germline assignment: CDR1 SEHNR and CDR2 FQNEAQ (reference sequence). CDR3 length: 14 amino acids. Sequencing was performed on whole blood. The chain employs TRBV7-9 and TRBJ2-1; TRBD1 is a possible D gene (7 bases). This clonotype was obtained from an adult who was a healthcare worker with PCR-confirmed SARS-CoV-2 infection or an uninfected control (not recorded which). As DNA, the CDR3 is TGTGCCAGCAGCCCCCAGGGGGGTCTTTATGAGCAGTTCTTC. This translates into CASSPQGGLYEQFF.